One T cell receptor beta chain is described in this entry. What it binds is unknown. TCRdb reprocessed the 5' RACE reads with MiXCR, giving one entry per CDR3 protein. The top ten clones hold about 0.92% of a sample with about 450,000 distinct CDR3 sequences, 25% to 30% of them seen once. This entry belongs to a study of CD8 T cells in ankylosing spondylitis. Trimming removed 3 bases from V and 2 bases from J, with 17 bases in between. CDR3 size: 16 residues. Germline V gene sequence: CDR1 SQVTM, CDR2 ANQGSEA. Overall study findings and caveats: Seemingly distinctive of ankylosing spondylitis blood was a TCR beta motif formed by eight highly homologous variants. Clones linked to disease were reported to show significant enrichment in matched ankylosing spondylitis synovial fluid. Disease-linked clones had a CD8+ phenotype and relatively low frequency in peripheral blood. In synovial fluid and blood from reactive arthritis, some motif variants were previously reported.

The sequence came from a male donor with ankylosing spondylitis. The J gene is TRBJ2-1, the V gene TRBV29-1, with a weak D call TRBD2 (6 bases). Material: blood, either unsorted or a sorted T cell fraction (not recorded which). CDR3 amino acids: CSVDWAVAETYNEQFF. The CDR3 DNA sequence: TGCAGCGTTGATTGGGCGGTAGCGGAGACCTACAATGAGCAGTTCTTC.